This T cell receptor beta chain was recorded in a study of control samples from healthy donors and cancer patients. This clone was picked up one time. There are 13 residues in the CDR3. V lost 7 bases and J 1 base, leaving 13 bases between the germline ends. From germline, CDR1 is SQVTM and CDR2 ANQGSEA. The repertoire was sequenced with immunoSEQ multiplex PCR; TCRdb's copy has only in-frame clones and lacks some. Of 150,000 to 180,000 clones listed, approximately 94% are singletons. The clonotype comes from a middle-aged man in good health. This chain joins TRBV29-1 and TRBJ1-1; D perhaps matches TRBD1 (6 bases). Sequences were obtained from blood. CDR3 sequence: CSETTGRNTEAFF. The CDR3, as DNA: TGCAGCGAAACGACAGGACGGAACACTGAAGCTTTCTTT.